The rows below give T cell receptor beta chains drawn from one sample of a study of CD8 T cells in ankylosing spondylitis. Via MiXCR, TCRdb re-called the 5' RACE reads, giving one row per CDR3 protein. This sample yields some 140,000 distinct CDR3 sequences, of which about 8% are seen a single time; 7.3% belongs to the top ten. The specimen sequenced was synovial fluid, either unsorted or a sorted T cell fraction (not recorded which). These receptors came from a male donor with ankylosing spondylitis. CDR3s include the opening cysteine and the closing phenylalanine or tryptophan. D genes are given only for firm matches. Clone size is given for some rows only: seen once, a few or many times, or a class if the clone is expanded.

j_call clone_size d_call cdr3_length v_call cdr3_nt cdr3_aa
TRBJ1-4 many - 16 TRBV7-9 TGTGCCAGCAGCTTAGGAAAGCCTTCAACTAATGAAAAACTGTTTTTT CASSLGKPSTNEKLFF
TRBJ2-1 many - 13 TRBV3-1 TGTGCCAGCAGCCCCTACTTCAACAATGAGCAGTTCTTC CASSPYFNNEQFF
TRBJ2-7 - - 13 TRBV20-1 TGCAGTGCTAGGAGGGGGGGAGAGTACGAGCAGTACTTC CSARRGGEYEQYF
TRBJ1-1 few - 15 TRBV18 TGTGCCAGCTCACCCCAAGGGACTTTGAACACTGAAGCTTTCTTT CASSPQGTLNTEAFF
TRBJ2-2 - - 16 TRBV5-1 TGCGCCAGCAGCCTTCGGACCCAAGCAAACACCGGGGAGCTGTTTTTT CASSLRTQANTGELFF
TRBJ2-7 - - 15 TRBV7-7 TGTGCTAGCAGCTTAGCGGACGGGGCGGGATACGAGCAGTACTTC CASSLADGAGYEQYF
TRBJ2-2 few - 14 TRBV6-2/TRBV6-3 TGTGCCAGCAGGCTCGGACGGAACACCGGGGAGCTGTTTTTT CASRLGRNTGELFF
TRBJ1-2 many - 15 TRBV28 TGTGCCAGCAGTCCAGACAGCCATCGAACTTATGGCTACACCTTC CASSPDSHRTYGYTF
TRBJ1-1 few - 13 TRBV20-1 TGCAGTGCACCGACGGGGGCAGACACTGAAGCTTTCTTT CSAPTGADTEAFF
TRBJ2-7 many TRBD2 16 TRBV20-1 TGCAGTGCTAGACCTGGCGAGCGGGAGGGCCCGTACGAGCAGTACTTC CSARPGEREGPYEQYF
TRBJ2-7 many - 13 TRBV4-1 TGCGCCAGCAGCCTACAGGATTACAGGGAGCAGTACTTC CASSLQDYREQYF
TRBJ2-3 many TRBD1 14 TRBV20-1 TGCAGTGCTAGCCGGGACAGGGACACAGATACGCAGTATTTT CSASRDRDTDTQYF
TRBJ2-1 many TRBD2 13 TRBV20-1 TGCAGTGCTAGAACTAGCGGGAGAAATGAGCAGTTCTTC CSARTSGRNEQFF
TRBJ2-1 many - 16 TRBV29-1 TGCAGCGTTTTCCGGGCCAATGAAGACTCCTACAATGAGCAGTTCTTC CSVFRANEDSYNEQFF
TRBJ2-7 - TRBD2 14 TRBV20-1 TGCAGTGCTACGGGAGGGACGGGGTTCTACGAGCAGTACTTC CSATGGTGFYEQYF
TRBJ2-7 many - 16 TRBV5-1 TGCGCCAGCAGCTTAAGTCCCTCGTGGACCAGGGCCGAGCAGTACTTC CASSLSPSWTRAEQYF
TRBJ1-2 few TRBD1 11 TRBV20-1 TGCAGTGCTATCGGACAGGCCTTGGCTACCTTC CSAIGQALATF
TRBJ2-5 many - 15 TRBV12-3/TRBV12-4 TGTGCCAGCAGTTTATCAAGGCCCGGGGGAGAGACCCAGTACTTC CASSLSRPGGETQYF
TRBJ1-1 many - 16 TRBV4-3 TGCGCCAGCAGCCAAGATAACAGCGGCGTGGACACTGAAGCTTTCTTT CASSQDNSGVDTEAFF
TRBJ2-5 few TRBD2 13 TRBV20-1 TGCAGTGCTAGGGCTACGGGAGGAGAGACCCAGTACTTC CSARATGGETQYF
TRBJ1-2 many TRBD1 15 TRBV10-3 TGTGCCATCAGTGTGCAGGGGGCGCAGACTTCTGGCTACACCTTC CAISVQGAQTSGYTF
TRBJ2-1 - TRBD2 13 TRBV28 TGTGCCAGCAGTTCTGGCGGGGGAGATGAGCAGTTCTTC CASSSGGGDEQFF
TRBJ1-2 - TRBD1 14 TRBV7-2 TGTGCCAGCAGTAGAAACGAGGGGGCCTATGGCTACACCTTC CASSRNEGAYGYTF
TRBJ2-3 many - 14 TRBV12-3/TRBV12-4 TGTGCCAGCAGCCGTACCACAGGGACAGATACGCAGTATTTT CASSRTTGTDTQYF
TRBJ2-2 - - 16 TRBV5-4 TGTGCCATGGGTCCTGGGCAAGGCCAGAACACCGGGGAGCTGTTTTTT CAMGPGQGQNTGELFF
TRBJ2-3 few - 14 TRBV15 TGTGCCACCAGCAAAGGAGGCCCGACAGATACGCAGTATTTT CATSKGGPTDTQYF
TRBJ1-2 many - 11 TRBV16 TGTGCCAGCAGCCGCAACTATGGCTACACCTTC CASSRNYGYTF
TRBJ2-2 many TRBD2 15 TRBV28 TGTGCCAGCAGTTCGGGGCTAGCGGGCACCGGGGAGCTGTTTTTT CASSSGLAGTGELFF
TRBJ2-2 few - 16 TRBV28 TGTGCCAGCAGTTTCACAGGGTACGAGCTCACCGGGGAGCTGTTTTTT CASSFTGYELTGELFF
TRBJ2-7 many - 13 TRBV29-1 TGCCGACCCGGTTGTCAGAGCTCCTACGAGCAGTACTTC CRPGCQSSYEQYF
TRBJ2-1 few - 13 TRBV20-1 TGCAGTGCTAGACGCGGACTGGGGAATGAGCAGTTCTTC CSARRGLGNEQFF
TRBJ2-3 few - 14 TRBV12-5 TGTGCTAGTGGAAAGGACGGCCTCACAGATACGCAGTATTTT CASGKDGLTDTQYF
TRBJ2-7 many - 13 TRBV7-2 TGTGCCAGCAGCTTAGCGTGGGACGGGGAGCAGTACTTC CASSLAWDGEQYF
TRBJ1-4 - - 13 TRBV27 TGTGCCAGCAGGCGAGGGTCCGATGAAAAACTGTTTTTT CASRRGSDEKLFF
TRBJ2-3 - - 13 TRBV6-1 TGTGCCAGCGCCTTTAGCGTATCAGATACGCAGTATTTT CASAFSVSDTQYF
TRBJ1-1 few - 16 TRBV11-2 TGTGCCAGCAGCCTCGTGGGTGGACGGTGGAACACTGAAGCTTTCTTT CASSLVGGRWNTEAFF
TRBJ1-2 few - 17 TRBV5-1 TGCGCCAGCAGCCCATACCCCTTAGGGGCGCAGAACTATGGCTACACCTTC CASSPYPLGAQNYGYTF
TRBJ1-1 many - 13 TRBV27 TGTGCCAGCAGTTCAGGGATCTACACTGAAGCTTTCTTT CASSSGIYTEAFF
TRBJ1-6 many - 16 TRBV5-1 TGCGCCAGCAGCTCGGCAGGGGTTAGTGTCGGCTCACCCCTCCACTTT CASSSAGVSVGSPLHF
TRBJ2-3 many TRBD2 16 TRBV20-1 TGCAGTGCTAGGGATCCTAGCGGGGGGGCGGCAGATACGCAGTATTTT CSARDPSGGAADTQYF
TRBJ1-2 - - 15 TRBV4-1 TGCGCCAGCAGCCAAGAAAGTAACAGGGTCTATGGCTACACCTTC CASSQESNRVYGYTF
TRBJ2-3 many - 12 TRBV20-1 TGCAGTGCTAGAAGCTCAGCAGATACGCAGTATTTT CSARSSADTQYF
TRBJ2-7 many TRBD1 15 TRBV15 TGTGCCACCAGCGGTACCGGGACAGACCAATACGAGCAGTACTTC CATSGTGTDQYEQYF
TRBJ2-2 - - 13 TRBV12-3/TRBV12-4 TGTGCCAGCAGTTGGTGGGCGTCCGGGGAGCTGTTTTTT CASSWWASGELFF
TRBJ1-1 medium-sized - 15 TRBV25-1 TGTGCCAGCAGTGAATCACGGGGTACGAACACTGAAGCTTTCTTT CASSESRGTNTEAFF
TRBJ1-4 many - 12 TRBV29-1 TGCAGCGTTGCCAGGGGTGAAGAAAAACTGTTTTTT CSVARGEEKLFF
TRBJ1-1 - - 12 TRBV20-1 TGCAGTGCCAACAGGCAGAACACTGAAGCTTTCTTT CSANRQNTEAFF
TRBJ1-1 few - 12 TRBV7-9 TGTGCCAGCAGCTTACGGGTGGGGGAAGCTTTCTTT CASSLRVGEAFF
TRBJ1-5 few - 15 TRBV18 TGTGCCAGCTCACCCGGACAGATACTGAATCAGCCCCAGCATTTT CASSPGQILNQPQHF
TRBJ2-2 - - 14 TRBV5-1 TGCGCCAGCACTCCGGGCACCAACACCGGGGAGCTGTTTTTT CASTPGTNTGELFF
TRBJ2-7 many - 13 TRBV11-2 TGTGCCAGCAGCTTATCGGGTTGGGACGAGCAGTACTTC CASSLSGWDEQYF
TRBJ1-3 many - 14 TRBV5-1 TGCGCCAGCAGCAGGGACACCTCTGGAAACACCATATATTTT CASSRDTSGNTIYF
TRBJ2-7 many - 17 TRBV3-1 TGTGCCAGCAGCCAAGGAAACAAGCGGGCCCACCCCTACGAGCAGTACTTC CASSQGNKRAHPYEQYF
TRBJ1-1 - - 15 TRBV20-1 TGCAGTGCTAGAAGAATGGGGCGGCTGAACACTGAAGCTTTCTTT CSARRMGRLNTEAFF
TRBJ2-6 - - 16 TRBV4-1 TGCGCCAGCAGCCTTAGGGCAGTCACTGGGGCCAACGTCCTGACTTTC CASSLRAVTGANVLTF
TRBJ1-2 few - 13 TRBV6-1 TGTGCCAGCACCATCGGACCTAACTATGGCTACACCTTC CASTIGPNYGYTF
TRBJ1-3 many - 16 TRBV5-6 TGTGCCAGCAGCTCTTTATGGACAGACTCTGGAAACACCATATATTTT CASSSLWTDSGNTIYF
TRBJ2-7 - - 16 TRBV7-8 TGTGCCAGCAGCTCGGGACGGGTGCCCGGCTTTTACGAGCAGTACTTC CASSSGRVPGFYEQYF
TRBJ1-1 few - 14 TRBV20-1 TGCAGTGCTAGAGATAGCGGGAAAAACACTGAAGCTTTCTTT CSARDSGKNTEAFF